Below are 12 T cell receptor beta chains sequenced from a single sample in a study of T-cell memory formation after mild COVID-19. TCRdb re-called the 5' RACE reads with MiXCR, one entry per CDR3 protein. The top ten hold roughly two fifths of the sample, which has 100,000 to 120,000 distinct CDR3 sequences, about a fifth seen once. The sequencing sample was made of PBMCs or a T cell subset sorted from them (not recorded which). These receptors originate from a man aged 18 to 30 who had mild COVID-19 (a few samples of this study predate the infection). Cell type and time point are not known.

This clonotype occurred many times. The chain carries TRBV29-1 and TRBJ2-5; 8 nucleotides align to TRBD2. CDR1 and CDR2 from the germline V gene are SQVTM and ANQGSEA. This CDR3 comprises 15 residues. V dropped 1 base and J dropped 0; count of bases not matched to a gene: 4. CDR3 nucleotide sequence: TGCAGCGTTGAAGGAGGGCGGGGGGACCAAGAGACCCAGTACTTC. Protein sequence: CSVEGGRGDQETQYF.

The V gene is TRBV27, the J gene TRBJ2-4, with D perhaps assigned TRBD1 or TRBD2 (6 bases each). Germline values: CDR1 MNHEY, CDR2 SMNVEV (reference sequence). Trimming removed 5 bases from V and 5 bases from J, with 16 bases in between. CDR3 length: 15 amino acids. This chain's CDR3 is CASSPSPGGENIQYF. Here the CDR3 DNA reads TGTGCCAGCAGTCCCTCCCCCGGGGGCGAAAACATTCAGTACTTC.

The chain combines TRBV9 with TRBJ2-2; D possibly corresponds to TRBD1 (7 bases). This CDR3 region has 16 residues. The germline V and J ends were trimmed by 0 bases and 9 bases, with 18 bases remaining between them. Germline V gives CDR1 SGDLS, CDR2 YYNGEE. Written as DNA, the CDR3 is TGTGCCAGCAGCGTAGAGACAGGGCAGGGGGGCCGGGAGCTGTTTTTT. It specifies CASSVETGQGGRELFF.

The rearrangement links TRBV29-1 to TRBJ1-4, with D maybe TRBD1 (6 bases). V lost 3 bases and J 5 bases, leaving 10 bases between the germline ends. There are 13 residues in the CDR3. CDR1 and CDR2 (germline): SQVTM, ANQGSEA. CDR3 coding DNA: TGCAGCGTTGAGGAGGGGGGAAATGAAAAACTGTTTTTT. Encoded protein: CSVEEGGNEKLFF.

The V gene is TRBV7-6, the J gene TRBJ1-1; D is ambiguous. The CDR3 consists of 13 residues. Germline CDR1 reads SGHVS; CDR2 reads FNYEAQ. The ends were cut back, 1 base at V and 4 bases at J, with 7 bases in the middle. In DNA form, the CDR3 reads TGTGCCAGCAGCTTAGAGTGGTCCACTGAAGCTTTCTTT. Its translation: CASSLEWSTEAFF.

The rearrangement links TRBV4-3 to TRBJ2-3, with D possibly being TRBD2 (6 bases). This CDR3 has 16 amino acids. Trimming removed 3 bases at V and 2 bases at J, with 15 bases between. Germline V lookup: CDR1 LGHNA, CDR2 YSLEER. CDR3 DNA sequence: TGCGCCAGCAGCCAGACGCTAGGCGGGGCCACAGATACGCAGTATTTT. Translation gives CASSQTLGGATDTQYF.

This clonotype was counted only a few times. The CDR3, as DNA: TGTGCCAGTAGCGTCGGTCAAGATGTAGCTGGAAACACCATATATTTT. Residues: CASSVGQDVAGNTIYF. This chain joins TRBV19 and TRBJ1-3; D gene ambiguous. This CDR3 comprises 16 residues. The germline CDR1 and CDR2 sequences are LNHDA and SQIVND (reference sequence). The ends were cut back, 6 bases at V and 2 bases at J, with 17 bases in the middle.

The table lists this clonotype with a few counts. The chain combines TRBV24-1 with TRBJ2-5; D is ambiguous. The CDR3 is 13 residues long. Per the germline V gene, CDR1 is KGHDR and CDR2 is SFDVKD. V gave up 3 bases and J gave up 3 bases, with 7 bases separating them. In nucleotides, the CDR3 is TGTGCCACCAGTGATGTGGCCGAAGAGACCCAGTACTTC. Amino acid sequence: CATSDVAEETQYF.

The rearrangement joins TRBV4-1 to TRBJ2-7, with D possibly being TRBD1 (6 bases). The CDR3 sequence is 15 residues long. Germline assignment: CDR1 MGHRA and CDR2 YSYEKL. With 1 base removed from V and 6 bases from J, the gap between germline ends came to 16 bases. The CDR3 reads CASSQVGGVQSEQYF. The CDR3 DNA reads as TGCGCCAGCAGCCAAGTTGGGGGCGTTCAGAGCGAGCAGTACTTC.

This chain uses TRBV20-1 with TRBJ1-6; no clear D gene. Germline CDR1 is DFQATT and CDR2 is SNEGSKA (reference sequence). This CDR3 is 14 amino acids long. The ends were cut back, 2 bases at V and 9 bases at J, with 14 bases in the middle. The CDR3 bases are TGCAGTGCTAGAATAGCCCGGGGAGGTTCACCCCTCCACTTT. Amino acids: CSARIARGGSPLHF.

This clonotype was counted only a few times. The chain is built from TRBV7-9 and TRBJ1-2; D is ambiguous. There are 15 residues in the CDR3. Trimming shortened V by 2 bases and J by 7 bases, and 17 bases separated the two germline ends. Per the germline V gene, CDR1 is SEHNR and CDR2 is FQNEAQ (reference sequence). As DNA, the CDR3 is TGTGCCAGCAGCTTAAAGTGGTTAGAGATCAGTGGCTACACCTTC. Its protein is CASSLKWLEISGYTF.

The genes are TRBV9 and TRBJ1-4; D might be TRBD1 (6 bases). The V end lost 8 bases, the J end lost 5 bases, and 19 bases lay between the germline ends. The CDR3 spans 15 residues. CDR1 and CDR2 (germline): SGDLS, YYNGEE. The CDR3 region is CASRGSGGPNEKLFF. The CDR3 nucleotides are TGTGCCAGTAGGGGGTCCGGGGGCCCCAATGAAAAACTGTTTTTT.